This T cell receptor (beta chain) was profiled in a study of blood T cells in healthy people across ages (dated by TCRdb to the mid-2010s). Some background on the complete study: In model experiments, template switching captured roughly one uniquely barcoded TCR beta cDNA molecule for every two T cells. Four age groups were formed from the donors: young (average roughly 16 years), middle-aged (around 39), aged (more than 55) and long-lived (about 80). Two additional independent replicas of 1 million unique cDNA reads from the same blood draw were analyzed for two donors (one aged 18 to 30 and one aged 80 or older). Using deep sequencing normalized with unique cDNA molecular identifiers, the study measured how TCR beta repertoire diversity changes with age. Summary of the overall study and its limitations: Because profiling used bulk unsorted PBMCs, naive and antigen-experienced compartments could not be compared conclusively. Estimates of total diversity from one million sequenced T cells were regarded as lower bounds and underestimates. Observed TCR beta diversity per million T cells fell roughly linearly with age, and a significant reduction was already apparent by age roughly 40. Observed TCR beta diversity correlated strongly with the percentage of naive T cells measured by flow cytometry. Compared with the aged group, the long-lived group had more naive CD4+ T cells, fewer expanded clones and increased TCR diversity, a pattern suggesting age selection. Because donor CMV infection status was unknown, age-related changes in expanded clonotypes were potentially confounded.

The germline V gene specifies KGHSH as CDR1 and LQKENI as CDR2. The CDR3 starts with the cysteine, ends with the phenylalanine, and has 15 residues. The entry retains the CDR3 DNA only, 45 bases that are in frame from base 1. Libraries were constructed by 5' RACE. The reads were generated on an Illumina HiSeq 2500. A second PCR of about 6 to 11 cycles was performed with a sample-barcoded 5' primer and a J-beta primer mix. A unique molecular identifier was introduced onto each TCR beta cDNA molecule by a template-switch 5' adaptor carrying 12 random nucleotides. Each sample yielded at least 3 million CDR3-containing paired-end reads. First-strand cDNA was synthesized from all RNA with the Mint cDNA synthesis kit, primed by a TRBC-specific oligonucleotide. Following uracil-DNA glycosylase treatment, a first 18-cycle PCR with universal primers M1SS and BC2_uni_R was performed on all cDNA. For the original study's pipeline: Each sample was normalized by randomly selecting 1 million high-quality reads, each carrying a distinct molecular identifier. Reads with shared molecular identifiers were discarded instead of being binned into consensus sequences. MiTCR, with a Q25 quality threshold and the strictest error-elimination algorithm, was used for CDR3 identification, clonotype clustering and error correction. Lower-bound total TCR beta diversity was estimated with a nonparametric unseen species model using Euler transformation. Using fastp trimming at Q25 and MiXCR clonotype assembly, TCRdb reanalyzed the public sequencing data and kept in-frame beta chains. Each CDR3 protein gets just one entry, which takes the most common genes and DNA from the rows behind it. TCRdb's processing, not the authors' own work, is the source of the V and J calls. Counted in this sample were 800,000 or so distinct CDR3 sequences; 25% of them appeared once. The ten largest clonotypes hold 3% to 4.5% of the sample.

As to this clonotype: The clone's antigen remains unknown. Base qualities are not at hand, and no much larger clone is one base apart.

The 39 donors, aged roughly 6 to 95 years, were systemically healthy Caucasian individuals from Russia. Each donor gave about 9.7 milliliters of peripheral blood, drawn into EDTA-treated Vacutainer tubes. Ficoll-Paque density-gradient centrifugation was used to isolate PBMCs, with at least 6.5 million per sample. Total RNA, at least 5.5 micrograms per sample, was extracted from PBMCs with Trizol reagent. For every donor, flow cytometry on a PBMC aliquot measured the percentage of naive CD45RAhigh/CD27high T cells. The sample was also linked to a second study, of T cells of mothers and their children. The second study, in turn, reports: Nine systemically healthy Caucasian individuals served as donors, namely three mothers together with their six children. cDNA synthesis consumed the entire amount of extracted RNA, loaded at around 1.5 ug RNA in each 15 ul reaction. In the second PCR, sample barcodes and 2-4 random nucleotides were introduced via the M1S primer. More than 8.5 million TCR beta CDR3 reads were obtained from each mother, and about 3 million reads were obtained from each child. Thymic selection similarly shapes TCR recombination output in related and unrelated pairs, with minor effect from inherited differences. Normalized repertoire overlap was always found to be slightly, but never significantly, higher in related mother-child pairs than in unrelated mother-child pairs. With a sensitivity of approximately 92 clones per million clonotypes, no persistent microchimeric T cell clones were detected. The study used deep NGS to compare TCR beta repertoires of mothers and children, seeking features distinguishing related mother-child pairs from unrelated individuals. Mothers averaged roughly 40 +/- 4 years of age and children averaged about 12 +/- 4 years. After adapter ligation with NEBNext reagents, the libraries were sequenced on Illumina HiSeq 2000 with 100+100 nt paired-end reads. To avoid cross-contamination, the mother libraries and the child libraries were prepared a month apart and sequenced in separate runs. Each donor had between roughly 450,000 and 2,300,000 distinct TCR beta clonotypes identified. Naive TCR beta clonotypes were estimated from low-frequency clonotypes matched to each donor's FACS-determined naive share, without sorting.

Sequencing used blood. This receptor chain uses TRBV18 and TRBJ2-5, with 9 central nucleotides matching TRBD2. The end of the DNA is better explained by TRBJ2-7, so the J call may be wrong. This sequence originates from a boy between 10 and 17 years old in good health. The DNA sequence reads TGTGCCAGCTCACCAAGGCGGACTAGCGTCTACGAGCAGTACTTC. This translates into CASSPRRTSVYEQYF.